This entry describes one T cell receptor delta chain. Antigen: not known. The entry originates in a study of human gamma delta and Vdelta1 T cells. TCRdb re-called the PCR reads through CATT. The sample records about 6,400 delta-chain clones, 40% to 50% being singletons. V was clipped by 2 bases and J by 0 bases; unmatched bases: 29. Germline CDR1 reads TSWWSYY; CDR2 reads QGS. CDR3 length: 24 residues. Study-level results: Polyclonal Delta One T cells reportedly showed broad cytotoxic targeting of acute myeloid leukemia.

The sample taken for sequencing was Vdelta1 gamma-delta T cells from blood grown in culture (DOT cells). This sequence originates from a human donor in good health. This rearrangement joins TRDV1 to TRDJ1; TRDD3 matches at 8 bases. CDR3 sequence (DNA): TGTGCTCTTGGGGAAAATCGCCCCTACGTGTGGGGATACAGGGTTGGGGCGTACACCGATAAACTCATCTTT. Its protein product is CALGENRPYVWGYRVGAYTDKLIF.